These 25 T cell receptor beta chains share one sample of origin, sequenced in a study of CD8 T cells in Susac syndrome. Random hexamers were used to reverse transcribe an amount of about 0.5 to 1 ug RNA. Each CDR3 protein gets one entry after TCRdb re-called the immunoSEQ multiplex PCR reads with MiXCR. Of 100,000 to 150,000 distinct CDR3 sequences listed, approximately 96% are singletons. The source material was CD8+ T cells from PBMCs. Receptor source: a human donor with Susac syndrome.

A few counts support this clonotype. This chain links TRBV28 with TRBJ2-7; D unresolved. The CDR3 contains 12 residues. With 6 bases removed from V and 3 bases from J, the gap between germline ends came to 9 bases. The germline gives CDR1 MDHEN, CDR2 SYDVKM. CDR3 loop: CASRSTVYEQYF. DNA for the CDR3: TGTGCCAGCAGATCCACAGTCTACGAGCAGTACTTC.

V is TRBV30 and J is TRBJ1-4; 7 bases map to TRBD1. V lost 0 bases, J lost 8 bases, and 18 bases stayed unmatched. CDR1 GTSNPN and CDR2 SVGIG come from the germline V gene (reference sequence). The CDR3 runs 18 residues. The CDR3 DNA is TGTGCCTGGAGTGTACTTCCCCCTCAGGGGGGGCCGGGAGAAAAACTGTTTTTT. Amino acid sequence: CAWSVLPPQGGPGEKLFF.

This chain connects TRBV9 to TRBJ2-7, with D maybe TRBD1 (7 bases). V shed 8 bases and J shed 6 bases, with 15 bases lying between them. The V gene's germline CDR1 is SGDLS and CDR2 YYNGEE. The length of the CDR3 is 12 residues. CDR3 sequence: CASAQGGGEQYF. DNA for the CDR3: TGTGCCAGTGCTCAGGGGGGAGGCGAGCAGTACTTC.

The chain combines TRBV27 with TRBJ2-3; D uncertain. V lost 10 bases, J lost 4 bases, and 12 bases lay in between. CDR3 size: 12 residues. The germline CDR1 and CDR2 sequences are MNHEY and SMNVEV (reference sequence). CDR3: CATGLGSDTQYF. CDR3 nucleotides: TGTGCCACCGGGTTAGGGTCAGATACGCAGTATTTT.

V gene TRBV11-2 combines with J gene TRBJ2-3; D gene ambiguous. The CDR3 length is 17 residues. Trimming took 4 bases from V and 1 from J, leaving 18 bases between them. Germline CDR1 is SGHAT and CDR2 is FQNNGV. CDR3 region: CASSSTAAIVGTDTQYF. DNA of the CDR3: TGTGCCAGCAGCTCAACCGCCGCCATAGTGGGCACAGATACGCAGTATTTT.

The chain uses TRBV7-9 and TRBJ1-1; D possibly corresponds to TRBD1 (5 bases). The CDR3 runs 12 residues. Germline CDR1 and CDR2: SEHNR and FQNEAQ (reference sequence). V was cut by 7 bases and J by 8 bases, with 14 bases left in between. The CDR3: CASNTGVREAFF. DNA for the CDR3: TGTGCCAGCAACACGGGGGTTCGGGAAGCTTTCTTT.

CDR3 in amino acids: CASSPGTGVGETQYF. The CDR3 nucleotides read TGTGCCAGCAGCCCCGGGACAGGGGTGGGGGAGACCCAGTACTTC. This chain connects TRBV3-1 to TRBJ2-5; 10 positions agree with TRBD1. The CDR3 runs 15 residues. CDR1 is LGHDT, CDR2 YNNKEL, per germline (reference sequence). Losses at the gene ends were 4 bases for V and 5 bases for J; bases not matched to a gene: 7.

This chain links TRBV9 with TRBJ2-5; D might be TRBD1 or TRBD2, each matching 6 bases. The CDR3 covers 13 residues. V lost 4 bases and J 3 bases, leaving 10 bases between the germline ends. Germline V gives CDR1 SGDLS, CDR2 YYNGEE. DNA of the CDR3: TGTGCCAGCAGCCCAGGGGAGGAAGAGACCCAGTACTTC. This gives the protein CASSPGEEETQYF.

This chain connects TRBV18 to TRBJ2-5; the D gene is possibly TRBD1 (6 bases). V gave up 5 bases and J gave up 2 bases, with 12 bases separating them. Germline V gene data show CDR1 as KGHSH and CDR2 as LQKENI. This CDR3 has 14 amino acids. As DNA, the CDR3 is TGTGCCAGCTCATCCGGACAGTTGCAAGAGACCCAGTACTTC. This gives the protein CASSSGQLQETQYF.

The chain recombines TRBV5-6 with TRBJ2-7, with 7 bases that match TRBD1. The CDR3 extends over 15 amino acids. The junction had 7 bases not matched to a gene; V was cut back by 4 bases and J by 0 bases. CDR1 and CDR2 (germline): SGHDT, YYEEEE. The CDR3 nucleotides read TGTGCCAGCAGCGTCGGGACAGTTACCTCCTACGAGCAGTACTTC. It codes for CASSVGTVTSYEQYF.

The V call is TRBV4-1, the J call TRBJ2-7; D gene ambiguous. The CDR3 is 14 amino acids. Trimming stripped 0 bases from V and 3 bases from J, with 9 bases between. CDR1 and CDR2 (germline): MGHRA, YSYEKL. CDR3 coding DNA: TGCGCCAGCAGCCAAGATCACAGCGACTACGAGCAGTACTTC. Amino acid sequence: CASSQDHSDYEQYF.

The chain employs TRBV13 and TRBJ1-2; D gene unclear. V was trimmed by 0 bases and J by 2 bases, leaving 19 bases between them. CDR1 is PRHDT and CDR2 is FYEKMQ in the germline V gene (reference sequence). This CDR3 spans 18 amino acids. The CDR3 sequence is CASSLGGGSNPRNYGYTF. CDR3 coding DNA: TGTGCCAGCAGCTTAGGTGGAGGGTCAAATCCCAGGAACTATGGCTACACCTTC.

The chain employs TRBV7-2 and TRBJ2-7; TRBD1 matches 7 bases. J lost 3 bases, V lost 5 bases, and 7 bases had no gene match. From germline, CDR1 is SGHTA and CDR2 FQGNSA. This CDR3 is built from 14 residues. CDR3 residues: CASSTSGGGYEQYF. The CDR3 DNA follows: TGTGCCAGCAGCACTTCAGGGGGTGGCTACGAGCAGTACTTC.

As DNA, the CDR3 is TGCAGTGCTAAACACCCCGCGGGCTACACCTTC. It encodes CSAKHPAGYTF. The chain carries TRBV20-1 and TRBJ1-2; D is unclear. Germline CDR1 reads DFQATT; CDR2 reads SNEGSKA (reference sequence). The CDR3 extends over 11 amino acids. Trimming took 4 bases from V and 8 from J, leaving 11 bases between them.

The rearrangement uses TRBV2 and TRBJ1-5; D gene unclear. Germline V gene lookup returns CDR1 SNHLY and CDR2 FYNNEI. This CDR3 has 18 residues. V dropped 3 bases and J dropped 0 bases, with 18 bases sitting between them. The CDR3 bases are TGTGCCAGCAGTGACGGCCAGACTGGTCTATATAGCAATCAGCCCCAGCATTTT. As protein: CASSDGQTGLYSNQPQHF.

The chain joins TRBV27 to TRBJ1-1; the match to TRBD1 covers 8 bases. Trimming took 0 bases from V and 4 from J; bases not matched to a gene: 1. Per the germline V gene, CDR1 is MNHEY and CDR2 is SMNVEV (reference sequence). The CDR3 sequence is 14 residues long. CDR3 amino acids: CASSLSGQVTEAFF. For the CDR3, the DNA is TGTGCCAGCAGTTTATCGGGACAGGTCACTGAAGCTTTCTTT.

The chain uses TRBV20-1 and TRBJ2-7; unclear D gene. The CDR3 extends over 13 amino acids. CDR1 is DFQATT, CDR2 SNEGSKA, per germline (reference sequence). V was cut by 0 bases and J by 0 bases, with 6 bases left in between. The CDR3 DNA reads as TGCAGTGCTAGAGATGGAAACTCCTACGAGCAGTACTTC. Its translation: CSARDGNSYEQYF.

In its sample, this clonotype was seen once. This chain joins TRBV5-1 and TRBJ2-2; TRBD1 is a possible D gene (5 bases). The CDR3 covers 15 residues. Per the germline V gene, CDR1 is SGHRS and CDR2 is YFSETQ. V lost 2 bases, J lost 1 base, and 9 bases lay in between. The CDR3 DNA is TGCGCCAGCAGCTTAGTTACAGGGAACACCGGGGAGCTGTTTTTT. Translation gives CASSLVTGNTGELFF. Full variable domain (outside the CDR3, taken from reference TRBV5-1 and TRBJ2-2): KAGVTQTPRYLIKTRGQQVTLSCSPISGHRSVSWYQQTPGQGLQFLFEYFSETQRNKGNFPGRFSGRQFSNSRSEMNVSTLELGDSALYLCASSLVTGNTGELFFGEGSRLTVL.

The chain combines TRBV19 with TRBJ2-2; D might be TRBD2 (6 bases). Trimming stripped 3 bases from V and 4 bases from J, with 12 bases between. The CDR3 length is 15 residues. CDR1 is LNHDA and CDR2 is SQIVND in the germline V gene (reference sequence). CDR3 sequence (DNA): TGTGCCAGTAGTATTTGGCAGGGAGGCACCGGGGAGCTGTTTTTT. Residues: CASSIWQGGTGELFF.

This clonotype came up a few times. The chain employs TRBV12-3 or TRBV12-4 and TRBJ2-7; D is possibly TRBD1 (6 bases). Between the trimmed V and J ends, which lost 6 bases and 4 bases, there was a span of 10 bases. CDR3 length: 12 amino acids. The CDR3 is CASSQDRYEQYF. The CDR3 DNA sequence: TGTGCCAGCAGCCAGGACAGATACGAGCAGTACTTC.

The chain joins TRBV9 to TRBJ2-7, with D unresolved. V dropped 0 bases and J dropped 6 bases, with 16 bases sitting between them. This CDR3 is 15 amino acids long. CDR1 is SGDLS and CDR2 is YYNGEE in the germline V gene. The chain's CDR3 is CASSVDLGSMGEQYF. The CDR3 region has the DNA TGTGCCAGCAGCGTAGACCTAGGATCGATGGGCGAGCAGTACTTC.

This clonotype was found a few times. This chain links TRBV4-1 with TRBJ2-2; D may match TRBD1 or TRBD2 (5 bases each). The CDR3 covers 12 residues. Trimming removed 5 bases from V and 13 bases from J, with 14 bases in between. Per germline, CDR1 MGHRA and CDR2 YSYEKL. CDR3: CASSIGAGWLFF. The CDR3 nucleotides read TGCGCCAGCAGCATAGGGGCGGGCTGGCTGTTTTTT.

This clonotype has just one count. The genes are TRBV21-1 and TRBJ2-5; TRBD2 reflects the table's D call only, with no check against the DNA. TRBV21-1 constitutes a pseudogene. The CDR3 loop spans 14 amino acids. DNA of the CDR3: TGTGCCAGCAGCACATCTAGCCCCCAAGAGACCCAGTACTTC. Its protein product is CASSTSSPQETQYF.

The V call is TRBV12-5, the J call TRBJ2-3; possible D gene TRBD2, 6 bases. Trimming took off 5 bases at V and 2 bases at J, with 17 bases between the two ends. The germline V gene encodes CDR1 LGHNT and CDR2 FRNRAP. This CDR3 is 16 amino acids long. CDR3: CASGPGIRGLTDTQYF. In nucleotides, the CDR3 is TGTGCTAGTGGTCCTGGGATTCGGGGACTCACAGATACGCAGTATTTT.

The V call is TRBV30, the J call TRBJ2-3; either TRBD1 or TRBD2 may supply D (6 bases each). Germline V CDR1 and CDR2: GTSNPN, SVGIG (reference sequence). CDR3 size: 15 residues. V was clipped by 5 bases and J by 2 bases, with 17 bases between them. This chain's CDR3 is CAWDLGGRFTDTQYF. CDR3 nucleotides: TGTGCCTGGGATCTAGGGGGGAGGTTCACAGATACGCAGTATTTT.